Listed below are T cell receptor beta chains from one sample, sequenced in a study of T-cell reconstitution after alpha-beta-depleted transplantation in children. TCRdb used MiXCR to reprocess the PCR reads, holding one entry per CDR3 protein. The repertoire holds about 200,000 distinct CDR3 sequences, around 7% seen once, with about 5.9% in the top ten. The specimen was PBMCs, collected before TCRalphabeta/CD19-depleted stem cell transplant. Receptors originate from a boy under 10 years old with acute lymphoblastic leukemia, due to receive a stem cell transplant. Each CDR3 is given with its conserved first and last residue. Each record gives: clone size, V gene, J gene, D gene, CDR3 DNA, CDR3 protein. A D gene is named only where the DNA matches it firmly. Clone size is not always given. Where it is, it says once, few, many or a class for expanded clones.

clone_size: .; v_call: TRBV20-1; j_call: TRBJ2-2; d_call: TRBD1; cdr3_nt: TGCAGTGCTACGGGGACAGCCGCGAACACCGGGGAGCTGTTTTTT; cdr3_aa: CSATGTAANTGELFF
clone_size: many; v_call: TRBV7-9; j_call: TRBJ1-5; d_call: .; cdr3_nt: TGTGCCAGCAGCTTAATAACAAATCAGCCCCAGCATTTT; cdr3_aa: CASSLITNQPQHF
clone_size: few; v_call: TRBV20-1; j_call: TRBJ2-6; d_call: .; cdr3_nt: TGCAGTGCTCCGTTACAGCCGAGCTCTGGGGCCAACGTCCTGACTTTC; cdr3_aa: CSAPLQPSSGANVLTF
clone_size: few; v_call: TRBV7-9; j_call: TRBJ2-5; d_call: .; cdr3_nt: TGTGCCAGCAGCCCTTCGCCCCAAGAGACCCAGTACTTC; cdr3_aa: CASSPSPQETQYF
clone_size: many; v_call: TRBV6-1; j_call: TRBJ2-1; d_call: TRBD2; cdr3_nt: TGTGCCAGCAGTCGGACGACTAGCCTTACTGCCACCTACAATGAGCAGTTCTTC; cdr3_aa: CASSRTTSLTATYNEQFF
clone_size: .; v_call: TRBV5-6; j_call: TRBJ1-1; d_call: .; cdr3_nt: TGTGCCAGCACGACCGCGGGGTGGAACACTGAAGCTTTCTTT; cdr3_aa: CASTTAGWNTEAFF
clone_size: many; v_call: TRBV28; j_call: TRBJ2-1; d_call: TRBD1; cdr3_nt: TGTGCCAGCAGTTCCCACCGACAGGGTCGGCAGTTCTTC; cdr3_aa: CASSSHRQGRQFF
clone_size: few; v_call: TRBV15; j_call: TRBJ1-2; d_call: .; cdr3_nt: TGTGCCACCAGCAAGAGAGGGAATGGCTACACCTTC; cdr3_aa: CATSKRGNGYTF
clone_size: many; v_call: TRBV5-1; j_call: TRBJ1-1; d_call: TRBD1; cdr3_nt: TGCGCCAGCAGCCCCCGAGCTAGTGACAGGGTCACTGAAGCTTTCTTT; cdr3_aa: CASSPRASDRVTEAFF
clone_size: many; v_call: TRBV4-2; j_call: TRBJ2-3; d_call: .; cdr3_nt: TGTGCCAGCAGCCGTGGGGATACGCAGTATTTT; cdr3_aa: CASSRGDTQYF
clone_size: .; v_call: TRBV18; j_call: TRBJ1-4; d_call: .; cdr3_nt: TGTGCCAGCTCAGAAGGCGGGCCTATGAACGGTGAAAAACTGTTTTTT; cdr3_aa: CASSEGGPMNGEKLFF
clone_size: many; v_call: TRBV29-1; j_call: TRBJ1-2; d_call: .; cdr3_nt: TGCAGCGTCCGCCACCGGGACTCGGAGAACTATGGCTACACCTTC; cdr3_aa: CSVRHRDSENYGYTF
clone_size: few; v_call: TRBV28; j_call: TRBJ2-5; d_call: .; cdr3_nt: TGTGCCAGCACCCTCCAAGGAGGGGTTGGTGAGACCCAGTACTTC; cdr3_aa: CASTLQGGVGETQYF
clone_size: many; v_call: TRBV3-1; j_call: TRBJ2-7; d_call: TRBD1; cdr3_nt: TGTGCCAGCAGCCAAACGCAGGGGGTCTACGAGCAGTACTTC; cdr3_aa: CASSQTQGVYEQYF
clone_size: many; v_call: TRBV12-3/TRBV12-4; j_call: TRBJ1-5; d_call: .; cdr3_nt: TGTGCCAGCAGTTTCGGCCAGGGCAATCAGCCCCAGCATTTT; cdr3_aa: CASSFGQGNQPQHF
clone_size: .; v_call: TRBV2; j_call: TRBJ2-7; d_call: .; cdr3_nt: TGTGCCAGCAGTGTGGTAACCACCTACGAGCAGTACTTC; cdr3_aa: CASSVVTTYEQYF
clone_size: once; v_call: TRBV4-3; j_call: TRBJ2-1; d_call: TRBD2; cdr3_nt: TGCGCCAGCAGCCAAGTGGCTAGCGGTCACAATGAGCAGTTCTTC; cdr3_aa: CASSQVASGHNEQFF
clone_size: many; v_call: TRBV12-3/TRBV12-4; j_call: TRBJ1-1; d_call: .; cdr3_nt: TGTGCCAGCAGTTTACGGGGGATGTTGACTGAAGCTTTCTTT; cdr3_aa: CASSLRGMLTEAFF
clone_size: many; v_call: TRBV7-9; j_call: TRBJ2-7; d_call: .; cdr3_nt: TGTGCCAGTGCGCAGGGTGACGGCGAGCAGTACTTC; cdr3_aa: CASAQGDGEQYF
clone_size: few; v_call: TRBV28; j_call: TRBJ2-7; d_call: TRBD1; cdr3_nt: TGTGCCAGCAGTTTCGAACCGGGACAGGTATACGAGCAGTACTTC; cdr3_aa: CASSFEPGQVYEQYF
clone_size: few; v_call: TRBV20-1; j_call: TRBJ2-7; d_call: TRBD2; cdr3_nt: TGCAGTGCCGGACTAGCGGACTCCTACGAGCAGTACTTC; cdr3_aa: CSAGLADSYEQYF
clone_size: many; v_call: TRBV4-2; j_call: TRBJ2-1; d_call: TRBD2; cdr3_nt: TGTGCCAGCACGACTAGCGGGGGCTCCTACAATGAGCAGTTCTTC; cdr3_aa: CASTTSGGSYNEQFF
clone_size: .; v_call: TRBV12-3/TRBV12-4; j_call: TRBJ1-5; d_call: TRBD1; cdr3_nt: TGTGCCAGCAGTCCCAACCCACAGGGGATCAATCAGCCCCAGCATTTT; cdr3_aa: CASSPNPQGINQPQHF
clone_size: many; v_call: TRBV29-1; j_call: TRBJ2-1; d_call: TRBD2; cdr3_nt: TGCAGCGTGTCCGGGACTAGCGGGAGGATCTCCTACAATGAGCAGTTCTTC; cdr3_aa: CSVSGTSGRISYNEQFF
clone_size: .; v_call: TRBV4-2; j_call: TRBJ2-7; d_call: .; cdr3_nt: TGTGCCAGCCAAGAACGAGGGGGGTGGATAAGCTCCTACGAGCAGTACTTC; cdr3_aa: CASQERGGWISSYEQYF
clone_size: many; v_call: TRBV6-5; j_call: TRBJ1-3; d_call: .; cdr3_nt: TGTGCCAGCAGTTTAGGGGCTGGAAACACCATATATTTT; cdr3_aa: CASSLGAGNTIYF